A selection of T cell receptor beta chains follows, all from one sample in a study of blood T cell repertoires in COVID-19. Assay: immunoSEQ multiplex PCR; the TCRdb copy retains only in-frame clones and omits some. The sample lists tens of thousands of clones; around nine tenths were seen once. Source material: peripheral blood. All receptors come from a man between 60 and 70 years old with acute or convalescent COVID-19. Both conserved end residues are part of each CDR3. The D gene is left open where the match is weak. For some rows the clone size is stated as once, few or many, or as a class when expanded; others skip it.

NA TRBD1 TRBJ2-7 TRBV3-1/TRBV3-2 CASSHWDRGHEQYF TGTGCCAGCAGCCACTGGGACAGGGGGCACGAGCAGTACTTC
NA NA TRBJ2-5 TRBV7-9 CASTHLLEETQYF TGTGCCAGCACCCACTTGCTGGAAGAGACCCAGTACTTC
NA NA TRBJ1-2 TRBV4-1 CASSQGQNYGYTF TGCGCCAGCAGCCAAGGGCAAAACTATGGCTACACCTTC
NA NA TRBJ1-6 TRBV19 CASKREGSYNSPLHF TGTGCCAGTAAACGAGAGGGCTCCTATAATTCACCCCTCCACTTT
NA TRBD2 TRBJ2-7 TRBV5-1 CASKIAGGYEQYF TGCGCCAGCAAGATAGCGGGGGGCTACGAGCAGTACTTC
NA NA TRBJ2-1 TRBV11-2 CASSLGQDDEQFF TGTGCCAGCAGCTTAGGACAGGACGATGAGCAGTTCTTC
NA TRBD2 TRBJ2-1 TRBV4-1 CASSPGLAGTYNEQFF TGCGCCAGCAGCCCGGGACTAGCGGGGACTTACAATGAGCAGTTCTTC
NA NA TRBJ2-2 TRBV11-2 CASSLRPQGPTNTGELFF TGTGCCAGCAGCTTAAGACCACAGGGTCCGACGAACACCGGGGAGCTGTTTTTT
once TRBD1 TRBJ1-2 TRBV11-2 CASSLRDRPINYGYTF TGTGCCAGCAGCTTACGGGACAGACCTATTAACTATGGCTACACCTTC
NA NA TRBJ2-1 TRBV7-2 CASSGTRANEQFF TGTGCCAGCAGCGGTACTAGAGCCAATGAGCAGTTCTTC
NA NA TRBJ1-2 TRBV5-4 CASSLAGSRGANYGYTF TGTGCCAGCAGCTTGGCCGGGTCCAGGGGCGCGAACTATGGCTACACCTTC
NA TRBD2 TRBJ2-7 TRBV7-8 CASSLAGGVAYEQYF TGTGCCAGCAGCTTAGCGGGAGGGGTCGCCTACGAGCAGTACTTC
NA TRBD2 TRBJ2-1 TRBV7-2 CASSLRTSGINEQFF TGTGCCAGCAGCCTACGGACTAGCGGGATCAATGAGCAGTTCTTC
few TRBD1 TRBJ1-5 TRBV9 CASSVGSEGQGWGPGNQPQHF TGTGCCAGCAGCGTAGGTAGCGAAGGACAGGGTTGGGGCCCAGGGAATCAGCCCCAGCATTTT
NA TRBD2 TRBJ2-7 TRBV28 CASSLVQGGYEQYF TGTGCCAGCAGTCTTGTTCAGGGAGGGTACGAGCAGTACTTC
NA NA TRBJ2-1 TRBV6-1 CASSEAYRDSYNEQFF TGTGCCAGCAGTGAAGCCTACAGAGATTCTTACAATGAGCAGTTCTTC
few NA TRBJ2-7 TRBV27 CASSLRVPQEYF TGTGCCAGCAGTTTACGGGTTCCTCAAGAGTACTTC
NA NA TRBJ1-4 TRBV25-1 CASSGDSRNEKLFF TGTGCCAGCAGCGGAGACAGCCGAAATGAAAAACTGTTTTTT
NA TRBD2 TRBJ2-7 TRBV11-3 CASSPAAGSYEQYF TGTGCCAGCAGCCCAGCAGCGGGGTCCTACGAGCAGTACTTC
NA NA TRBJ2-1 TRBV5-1 CASSLAGGNWNEQFF TGCGCCAGCAGCTTGGCTGGGGGGAACTGGAATGAGCAGTTCTTC
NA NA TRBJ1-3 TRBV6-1 CASSEGRYSGNTIYF TGTGCCAGCAGTGAAGGCAGGTATTCTGGAAACACCATATATTTT
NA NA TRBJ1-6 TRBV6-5 CASSADRAYNSPLHF TGTGCCAGCAGCGCCGACAGAGCCTATAATTCACCCCTCCACTTT
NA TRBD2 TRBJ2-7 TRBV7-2 CASSSTSGRRYEQYF TGTGCCAGCAGCTCAACTAGCGGGAGGCGCTACGAGCAGTACTTC
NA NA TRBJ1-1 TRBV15 CATSRFPGSTEAFF TGTGCCACCAGCCGATTTCCAGGATCCACTGAAGCTTTCTTT
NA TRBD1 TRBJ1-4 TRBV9 CASSPGTANEKLFF TGTGCCAGCAGCCCAGGGACAGCTAATGAAAAACTGTTTTTT
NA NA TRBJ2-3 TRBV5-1 CASRTTSTDTQYF TGCGCCAGCAGGACAACCAGCACAGATACGCAGTATTTT
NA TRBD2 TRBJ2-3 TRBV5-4 CASSLRLAGGTDTQYF TGTGCCAGCAGCTTACGACTAGCGGGAGGCACAGATACGCAGTATTTT